This T cell receptor (beta chain) was documented in a study of blood T cell repertoires in COVID-19. Study summary: Italy, Spain and the United States were the sources of the convalescent and acute COVID-19 samples. T cells, B-cell-depleted T cells, or PBMCs provided the cDNA or gDNA that served as material.

Original handling: Estimated nucleated cell counts came from reference gene primer amplification. Assay used: immunoSEQ multiplex PCR; TCRdb lists only in-frame clones, some missing. V and J calls and clone size come straight from that table; D and trimming were deduced from the DNA. The sample contains 200,000 to 300,000 clones, approximately 86% of which appear only once. The CDR3 consists of 14 residues. The ends were cut back, 2 bases at V and 2 bases at J, with 10 bases in the middle. Germline V gives CDR1 LNHDA, CDR2 SQIVND (reference sequence). The sequence was collected from a man aged 25-40 years with active or convalescent COVID-19. The specimen was peripheral blood. The J gene is TRBJ2-7, the V gene TRBV19; D perhaps matches TRBD2 (5 bases). CDR3 in amino acids: CASSIRERAYEQYF. In DNA form, the CDR3 reads TGTGCCAGTAGTATAAGGGAGAGAGCCTACGAGCAGTACTTC.